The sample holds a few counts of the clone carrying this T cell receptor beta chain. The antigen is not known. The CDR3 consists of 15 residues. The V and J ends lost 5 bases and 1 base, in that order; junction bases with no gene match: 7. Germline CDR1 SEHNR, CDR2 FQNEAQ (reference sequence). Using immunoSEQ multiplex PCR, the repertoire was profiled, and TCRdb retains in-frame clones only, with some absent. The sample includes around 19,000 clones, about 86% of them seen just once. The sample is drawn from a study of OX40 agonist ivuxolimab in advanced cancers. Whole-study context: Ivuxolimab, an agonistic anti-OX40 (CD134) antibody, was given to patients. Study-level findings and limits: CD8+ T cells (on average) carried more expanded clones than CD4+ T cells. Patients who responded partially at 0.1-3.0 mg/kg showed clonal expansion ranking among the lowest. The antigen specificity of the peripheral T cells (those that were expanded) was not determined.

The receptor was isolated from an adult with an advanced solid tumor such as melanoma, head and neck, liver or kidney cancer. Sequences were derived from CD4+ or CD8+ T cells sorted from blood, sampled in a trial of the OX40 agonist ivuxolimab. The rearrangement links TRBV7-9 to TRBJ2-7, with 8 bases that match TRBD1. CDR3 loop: CASSATGGRSYEQYF. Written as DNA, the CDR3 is TGTGCCAGCAGCGCAACAGGGGGAAGGTCCTACGAGCAGTACTTC.